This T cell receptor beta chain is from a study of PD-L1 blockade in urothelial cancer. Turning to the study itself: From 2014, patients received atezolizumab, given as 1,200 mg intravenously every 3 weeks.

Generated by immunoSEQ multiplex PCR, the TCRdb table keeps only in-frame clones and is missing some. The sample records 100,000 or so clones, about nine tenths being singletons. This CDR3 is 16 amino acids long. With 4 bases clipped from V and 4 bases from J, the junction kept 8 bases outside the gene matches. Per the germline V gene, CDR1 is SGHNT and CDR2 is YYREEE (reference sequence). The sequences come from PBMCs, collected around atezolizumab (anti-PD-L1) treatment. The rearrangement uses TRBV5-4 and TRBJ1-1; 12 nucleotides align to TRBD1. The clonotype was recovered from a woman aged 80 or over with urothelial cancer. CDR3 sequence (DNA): TGTGCCAGCAGCCCCGGGACAGGGGGCTCGAGCACTGAAGCTTTCTTT. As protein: CASSPGTGGSSTEAFF.